The table lists the clone carrying this T cell receptor beta chain with many counts. What it binds is unknown. Germline V gene sequence: CDR1 MNHEY, CDR2 SVGAGI. V was shortened by 5 bases and J by 7 bases, with 11 bases between the two germline ends. The CDR3 runs 12 residues. This sample is drawn from a study of cytomegalovirus exposure and HLA in healthy donors. General study results and limits: Earlier findings revealed that most TCR beta V segments proved productive either about 90% or about 30% of the time.

Primers for the PCR totalled 60 Vbeta and 13 Jbeta. Repertoires were generated with immunoSEQ multiplex PCR, while TCRdb's copy carries only in-frame clones and drops some. The data hold 130,000 or so clones, with about 70% observed a single time. Material: PBMCs. This clonotype was sampled from a woman between 40 and 50 years old in good health and CMV-seropositive. The chain employs TRBV6-5 and TRBJ1-2, with D possibly matching TRBD1 (6 bases). CDR3 protein: CASSTGSSGYTF. CDR3 coding DNA: TGTGCCAGCAGTACAGGGAGTAGTGGCTACACCTTC.